The 28 T cell receptor beta chains in this list originate from one sample, sequenced in a study of CD8+ T cells in alopecia areata. It was cDNA, reverse transcribed from extracted RNA, that served as the sequencing template. Profiling relied on immunoSEQ multiplex PCR, and the TCRdb table lists in-frame clones only, not all of them. Of over 150,000 clones in the sample, approximately 53% are singletons; the top ten hold around 5%. The sample comprised CD8+ T cells sorted from blood. Every receptor here comes from a human donor in good health.

The chain uses TRBV7-9 and TRBJ2-3; D perhaps matches TRBD1 (6 bases). This CDR3 has 14 amino acids. V was shortened by 1 base and J by 3 bases, with 8 bases between the two germline ends. Germline lookup yields CDR1 SEHNR and CDR2 FQNEAQ (reference sequence). The CDR3 region is CASSLGGLTDTQYF. Here the CDR3 DNA reads TGTGCCAGCAGCTTAGGGGGGCTGACAGATACGCAGTATTTT.

The rearrangement uses TRBV7-9 and TRBJ1-2; 7 bases agree with TRBD1. This CDR3 is built from 15 residues. The junction had 8 bases not matched to a gene; V was cut back by 3 bases and J by 4 bases. CDR1 and CDR2 (germline): SEHNR, FQNEAQ (reference sequence). CDR3 bases: TGTGCCAGCAGCTTGGGGGACGGGACAGCCTATGGCTACACCTTC. Translated, it gives CASSLGDGTAYGYTF.

This clone has just a few counts. V gene TRBV4-1 combines with J gene TRBJ2-7, with 7 bases aligning to TRBD2. CDR3 length: 14 residues. Germline lookup yields CDR1 MGHRA and CDR2 YSYEKL. V lost 5 bases and J lost 0; bases outside the gene matches: 4. The CDR3 sequence is CASSSAGSSYEQYF. CDR3 in DNA: TGCGCCAGCAGCTCAGCGGGGTCCTCCTACGAGCAGTACTTC.

This clone was detected only once. The CDR3 reads CASSGEGGFAEAFF. In DNA, the CDR3 is TGTGCCAGCAGCGGAGAGGGGGGATTTGCTGAAGCTTTCTTT. The rearrangement joins TRBV9 to TRBJ1-1; TRBD1 is a possible D gene (6 bases). Trimming stripped 3 bases from V and 6 bases from J, with 15 bases between. This CDR3 has 14 residues. Germline V gene sequence: CDR1 SGDLS, CDR2 YYNGEE.

This clone was detected once. CDR3 in DNA: TGTGCCTGGAGTGTAATCAAGGGCGTCGGTGAAAAACTGTTTTTT. Its translation: CAWSVIKGVGEKLFF. V and J are TRBV30 and TRBJ1-4, with no clear D. The V and J ends lost 0 bases and 7 bases respectively, with 15 bases between them. The length of the CDR3 is 15 residues. CDR1 and CDR2 (germline): GTSNPN, SVGIG (reference sequence).

The rearrangement uses TRBV29-1 and TRBJ1-1; 8 positions match TRBD1. CDR3 length: 14 residues. Germline values: CDR1 SQVTM, CDR2 ANQGSEA. Trimming took 3 bases from V and 1 from J; bases not matched to a gene: 4. CDR3 sequence reads: CSVEPGTGNTEAFF. As DNA, the CDR3 is TGCAGCGTTGAGCCGGGGACAGGGAACACTGAAGCTTTCTTT.

This clone was counted only a few times. The chain employs TRBV4-1 and TRBJ2-6; D is unresolved. V gave up 2 bases and J gave up 1 base, with 6 bases separating them. The CDR3 length is 15 residues. Germline V gene lookup returns CDR1 MGHRA and CDR2 YSYEKL. Written as DNA, the CDR3 is TGCGCCAGCAGCCAATCCGATTCTGGGGCCAACGTCCTGACTTTC. It specifies CASSQSDSGANVLTF.

The chain employs TRBV13 and TRBJ2-6, with D perhaps matching TRBD2 (6 bases). The CDR3 spans 14 residues. Trimming took 9 bases from V and 3 from J, leaving 12 bases between them. The germline CDR1 and CDR2 sequences are PRHDT and FYEKMQ (reference sequence). CDR3 sequence (DNA): TGTGCCAGTGCCTACGGGGGTGGGGCCAACGTCCTGACTTTC. This gives the protein CASAYGGGANVLTF.

The rearrangement uses TRBV13 and TRBJ2-3; 13 positions match TRBD2. The CDR3 sequence is 15 residues long. J lost 4 bases, V lost 5 bases, and 3 bases had no gene match. CDR1 PRHDT and CDR2 FYEKMQ come from the germline V gene (reference sequence). CDR3 sequence (DNA): TGTGCCAGCAGCGGGACTAGCGGGGTGCCAGATACGCAGTATTTT. Amino acids: CASSGTSGVPDTQYF.

This clone was counted only a few times. The chain recombines TRBV29-1 with TRBJ2-7; the D gene is possibly TRBD2 (5 bases). CDR1 and CDR2 from the germline V gene are SQVTM and ANQGSEA. The CDR3 consists of 13 residues. The ends were cut back, 6 bases at V and 1 base at J, with 13 bases in the middle. The CDR3 spells CSVEASYSYEQYF. CDR3 DNA: TGCAGCGTGGAGGCCAGCTATTCCTACGAGCAGTACTTC.

The rearrangement links TRBV21-1 to TRBJ2-5; the D segment call TRBD1 is taken from the table without a DNA check. TRBV21-1 is shown as a pseudogene. The CDR3 spans 14 residues. The CDR3 DNA is TGTGCCAGCAGCAAAGGGACAGACCAAGAGACCCAGTACTTC. Its translation: CASSKGTDQETQYF.

The rearrangement joins TRBV2 to TRBJ2-1, with 13 nucleotides matching TRBD2. The CDR3 is 15 amino acids. V shed 8 bases and J 7 bases; nucleotides not matched to a gene: 8. The germline V gene encodes CDR1 SNHLY and CDR2 FYNNEI. DNA for the CDR3: TGTGCCAGCCAACCGACTAGCGGGGGGATGAATGAGCAGTTCTTC. Its translation is CASQPTSGGMNEQFF.

V and J are TRBV29-1 and TRBJ1-2; TRBD1 agrees at 7 bases. Germline V gene sequence: CDR1 SQVTM, CDR2 ANQGSEA. This CDR3 spans 13 amino acids. Trimming at V came to 6 bases and at J to 5 bases, leaving 9 bases not matched to a gene. The CDR3 region is CSVRDREIYGYTF. The CDR3 DNA sequence: TGCAGCGTCCGAGACAGGGAAATATATGGCTACACCTTC.

The J gene is TRBJ2-7, the V gene TRBV7-6; a possible D gene is TRBD2 (5 bases). In germline, CDR1 is SGHVS, CDR2 FNYEAQ. The CDR3 is made up of 13 amino acids. V was clipped by 5 bases and J by 7 bases, with 15 bases between them. This CDR3 reads CASSPREGAEQYF. The CDR3 coding sequence is TGTGCCAGCAGCCCAAGAGAGGGCGCGGAGCAGTACTTC.

This chain uses TRBV4-1 with TRBJ1-1; D call uncertain. V was clipped by 0 bases and J by 6 bases, with 8 bases between them. The V gene's germline CDR1 is MGHRA and CDR2 YSYEKL. The CDR3 is 13 residues long. The CDR3 reads CASSQDRVSEAFF. CDR3 bases: TGCGCCAGCAGCCAAGACCGCGTCTCTGAAGCTTTCTTT.

The rearrangement links TRBV11-2 to TRBJ2-3; 9 bases map to TRBD2. Looked up from germline, CDR1 is SGHAT and CDR2 is FQNNGV. The trim removed 2 bases at V and 5 bases at J, leaving 5 bases unmatched. The CDR3 consists of 15 residues. CDR3 in DNA: TGTGCCAGCAGCTTATTGCGGGGGGGAGGAGATACGCAGTATTTT. This gives the protein CASSLLRGGGDTQYF.

The chain combines TRBV2 with TRBJ2-7; no clear D gene. V lost 8 bases, J lost 5 bases, and 13 bases lay in between. This CDR3 has 12 residues. CDR1 and CDR2 from the germline V gene are SNHLY and FYNNEI. CDR3: CASHTPDHEQYF. The CDR3 DNA is TGTGCCAGCCATACCCCAGACCACGAGCAGTACTTC.

The chain has TRBV29-1 and TRBJ1-4, with a possible D match to TRBD1 (6 bases). The CDR3 has 11 residues. Germline V gene data show CDR1 as SQVTM and CDR2 as ANQGSEA. Trimming pared 6 bases from V and 8 bases from J, leaving 10 bases between. CDR3 sequence reads: CSVTGNEKLFF. The CDR3 coding sequence is TGCAGCGTAACAGGGAACGAAAAACTGTTTTTT.

This chain joins TRBV11-2 and TRBJ2-3, with a possible D match to TRBD1 (6 bases). V lost 4 bases and J lost 10, with 9 bases in between. This CDR3 is built from 11 residues. Germline V CDR1 and CDR2: SGHAT, FQNNGV. CDR3 amino acids: CASSSDRAQYF. CDR3 sequence (DNA): TGTGCCAGCAGCTCGGACAGAGCGCAGTATTTT.

This clone has more than one count but fewer than ten. V and J are TRBV18 and TRBJ1-1; maybe TRBD1 (6 bases). Germline V CDR1 and CDR2: KGHSH, LQKENI. The CDR3 has 15 amino acids. Trimming stripped 4 bases from V and 4 bases from J, with 16 bases between. The CDR3 region is CASSRGGGGITEAFF. The CDR3 coding sequence is TGTGCCAGCTCACGAGGAGGAGGGGGAATCACTGAAGCTTTCTTT.

This chain joins TRBV15 and TRBJ1-2; D not certain. The V gene's germline CDR1 is LNHNV and CDR2 YYDKDF (reference sequence). The CDR3 is 17 residues long. With 5 bases removed from V and 4 bases from J, the gap between germline ends came to 23 bases. Here the CDR3 DNA reads TGTGCCACCAGCGCCTCTTATAAGTGGGGAATTGTCTATGGCTACACCTTC. The encoded protein is CATSASYKWGIVYGYTF.

The chain links TRBV27 to TRBJ2-4, with a weak D call TRBD2 (5 bases). Germline-derived CDR1 and CDR2 are MNHEY and SMNVEV (reference sequence). Trimming removed 0 bases from V and 0 bases from J, with 15 bases in between. The CDR3 has 18 amino acids. The CDR3 nucleotides are TGTGCCAGCAGTTTATCCGCGTCAGGACTTTTAGCCAAAAACATTCAGTACTTC. Translated: CASSLSASGLLAKNIQYF.

The chain is built from TRBV9 and TRBJ1-2; no definite D call. V was trimmed by 0 bases and J by 3 bases, leaving 9 bases between them. Germline V CDR1 and CDR2: SGDLS, YYNGEE. The CDR3 consists of 14 residues. The DNA of the CDR3 is TGTGCCAGCAGCGTAGCTACGGCGGACTATGGCTACACCTTC. Protein product: CASSVATADYGYTF.

This chain joins TRBV27 and TRBJ1-1; D is unclear. This CDR3 region has 14 residues. V dropped 3 bases and J dropped 6 bases, with 14 bases sitting between them. Germline loops: CDR1 MNHEY, CDR2 SMNVEV (reference sequence). Here the CDR3 reads CASSFQVGFAEAFF. CDR3 DNA sequence: TGTGCCAGCAGTTTCCAGGTAGGGTTCGCTGAAGCTTTCTTT.

This chain joins TRBV25-1 and TRBJ2-3, with TRBD1 matching over 7 bases. Germline V lookup: CDR1 MGHDK, CDR2 SYGVNS. V lost 0 bases to trimming and J lost 4 bases; unmatched junction nucleotides: 7. The CDR3 contains 16 residues. In DNA, the CDR3 is TGTGCCAGCAGTGAATATCGACAGGGTGGTGCAGATACGCAGTATTTT. Its protein is CASSEYRQGGADTQYF.

The chain uses TRBV11-1 and TRBJ2-1, with 9 nucleotides matching TRBD2. The CDR3 loop spans 16 amino acids. Losses at the gene ends were 5 bases for V and 8 bases for J; bases not matched to a gene: 13. CDR1 SGHAT and CDR2 FQDESV come from the germline V gene (reference sequence). DNA for the CDR3: TGTGCCAGCAGCCCCGGCTTTAGCGGGGGAGAAGATGAGCAGTTCTTC. It is translated as CASSPGFSGGEDEQFF.

This clone turned up a few times. J is TRBJ1-4 and V is TRBV4-1; D might be TRBD1 (5 bases). V was pared by 2 bases and J by 8 bases, with 15 bases between. CDR1 and CDR2 (germline): MGHRA, YSYEKL. This CDR3 comprises 15 residues. CDR3 in amino acids: CASSQPRGGGEKLFF. As DNA, the CDR3 is TGCGCCAGCAGCCAACCGAGGGGTGGTGGCGAAAAACTGTTTTTT.

The J gene is TRBJ1-5, the V gene TRBV18; no reliable D call. This CDR3 is 13 amino acids long. Germline V gives CDR1 KGHSH, CDR2 LQKENI. Deletions cut 5 bases from V and 2 bases from J, with 7 bases between. The CDR3 loop reads CASSSEGNQPQHF. The DNA of the CDR3 is TGTGCCAGCTCATCAGAAGGCAATCAGCCCCAGCATTTT. Using reference TRBV18 and TRBJ1-5 for the parts outside the CDR3, the full variable domain is NAGVMQNPRHLVRRRGQEARLRCSPMKGHSHVYWYRQLPEEGLKFMVYLQKENIIDESGMPKERFSAEFPKEGPSILRIQQVVRGDSAAYFCASSSEGNQPQHFGDGTRLSIL.